This TCR beta chain was captured in a study of blood T cell repertoires in COVID-19. How the authors handled the data: Nucleated cell counts were estimated from reference gene primer amplification. Method: immunoSEQ multiplex PCR; TCRdb's copy keeps in-frame clones and lacks some. That table is the source of V, J and clone size, and D and trimming were worked out from the DNA. The profile covers hundreds of thousands of clones, with roughly 85% appearing a single time and over 1.3% taken by the ten largest. The trim removed 2 bases at V and 2 bases at J, leaving 5 bases unmatched. Germline assignment: CDR1 SQVTM and CDR2 ANQGSEA. The CDR3 length is 15 residues.

The origin of this receptor is a woman aged 25-40 years with active or convalescent COVID-19. The chain has TRBV29-1 and TRBJ2-2; the match to TRBD2 covers 7 bases. Sequenced material: peripheral blood. The CDR3 spells CSVEPAGDNTGELFF. The CDR3 DNA sequence: TGCAGCGTTGAACCCGCGGGGGACAACACCGGGGAGCTGTTTTTT.